Given below is one TCR beta chain in context. The CDR3 extends over 15 amino acids. V shed 4 bases, J shed 6 bases, and the junction held 12 bases outside the gene matches. The germline V gene has CDR1 SGHKS and CDR2 YYEKEE (reference sequence). The data belong to a study of blood T cell repertoires in COVID-19. The data were produced by immunoSEQ multiplex PCR, yet TCRdb's version contains in-frame clones alone and is incomplete. The table includes around 270,000 clones, around 87% detected once. Recruited during active infection, patients (from Seattle) were subsequently followed longitudinally. Source material: peripheral blood. The clonotype was recovered from an older woman with COVID-19, enrolled during active disease. The rearrangement uses TRBV5-5 and TRBJ1-1; 7 bases are a match to TRBD1. In DNA, the CDR3 is TGTGCCAGCAGCCAACATCAGACAGGGTCCGCTGAAGCTTTCTTT. Translating it yields CASSQHQTGSAEAFF.